This T cell receptor (beta chain) was identified in a study of siplizumab effects on memory and regulatory T cells. Study-level results: Naive T cells appeared more diverse than memory cells and seemed to be major alloresponse contributors.

Germline V gene data show CDR1 as SEHNR and CDR2 as FQNEAQ (reference sequence). The CDR3 sequence is 18 residues long. The V and J ends lost 2 bases and 0 bases respectively, with 17 bases between them. In the case of this clone: The antigen remains unidentified.

The assay covered some 98,000 TCR templates per sample. Produced via immunoSEQ multiplex PCR; TCRdb's table is partial and in-frame only. The data show over a thousand clones, with 65% to 75% seen just once and about 83% held by the top ten. The clonotype was recovered from a human donor in good health. Sequencing input: TEMRA CD8+ T cells sorted from blood. The subset here: unstimulated CD8+ CD45RA+ effector memory T cells. V usage is TRBV7-9 and J usage is TRBJ2-1; D remains ambiguous. This CDR3 reads CASSLKWSQPGSYNEQFF. The CDR3 DNA reads as TGTGCCAGCAGCTTAAAATGGTCCCAACCGGGCTCCTACAATGAGCAGTTCTTC. The complete variable domain, with remaining parts taken from reference TRBV7-9 and TRBJ2-1, reads DTGVSQNPRHKITKRGQNVTFRCDPISEHNRLYWYRQTLGQGPEFLTYFQNEAQLEKSRLLSDRFSAERPKGSFSTLEIQRTEQGDSAMYLCASSLKWSQPGSYNEQFFGPGTRLTVL.